This record concerns one T cell receptor beta chain sequence. This clonotype was seen at least ten times. The antigen this receptor binds is unknown. Base-call qualities are not available, and no considerably larger clone is one nucleotide away. The data derive from a study of blood T cells in healthy people across ages (dated by TCRdb to the mid-2010s). In the study overall: Template switching captured roughly one uniquely barcoded TCR beta cDNA molecule per two T cells in model experiments. Donors of different ages were randomly distributed across sequencing lanes to avoid experimental bias. Age-related changes in TCR beta repertoire diversity were measured in the study by deep sequencing normalized with unique cDNA molecular identifiers. The donors were divided into four age groups: young (average roughly 15 years), middle-aged (approximately 41), aged (around 67) and long-lived (about 84). The study analyzed two additional independent replicas of 1 million unique cDNA reads from the same blood draw for two donors, one aged 18 to 30 and one aged 80 or older.

From cysteine to phenylalanine, the CDR3 is 18 amino acids long. The read is trimmed to its CDR3 DNA, 54 bases read in frame from base 1. As encoded in the germline V gene, CDR1 is LGHNA while CDR2 is YNFKEQ. V and J are trimmed by 1 base and 3 bases, and the gene matches miss 11 bases of the junction. Preparation of the library involved 5' RACE. These reads were obtained on an Illumina HiSeq 2500. A second PCR of roughly 6 to 12 cycles was performed with a sample-barcoded 5' primer and a J-beta primer mix. A template-switch 5' adaptor carrying 12 random nucleotides introduced a unique molecular identifier onto each TCR beta cDNA molecule. At least 3 million CDR3-containing paired-end reads were obtained from each sample. The Mint cDNA synthesis kit, primed by a TRBC-specific oligonucleotide, was used to synthesize first-strand cDNA from all RNA. All cDNA was treated with uracil-DNA glycosylase and then went through a first 18-cycle PCR with the universal primers M1SS and BC2_uni_R. Regarding the original processing steps: Normalization of each sample was performed by random selection of 1 million high-quality reads, each carrying a distinct molecular identifier. Instead of being binned into consensus sequences, reads with shared molecular identifiers were discarded. CDR3 identification, clonotype clustering and error correction used MiTCR with a Q25 quality threshold and the strictest error-elimination algorithm. A nonparametric unseen species model with Euler transformation was used to estimate a lower bound on total TCR beta diversity. TCRdb redid the processing of the public reads, applying fastp at Q25 and MiXCR, and retained in-frame beta chains. Records with the same CDR3 protein are collapsed into one entry carrying the most frequent genes and DNA. TCRdb assigned the V and J calls; the authors' analysis was not used. Present in this sample are 800,000 to 950,000 distinct CDR3 sequences, roughly 40% of which were seen just once. Of the sample, roughly 13% is held by the ten largest clones.

Study-wide conclusions, independent of this receptor: The percentage of naive T cells measured by flow cytometry correlated strongly with observed TCR beta diversity. As age increased, observed TCR beta diversity per million T cells dropped in a roughly linear way, and a significant reduction was already evident by age about 40. Since profiling was done on bulk unsorted PBMCs, naive and antigen-experienced compartments could not be conclusively compared. Compared with the aged group, the long-lived group had more naive CD4+ T cells, fewer expanded clones and increased TCR diversity, a pattern suggesting age selection. Because donor CMV infection status was unknown, age-related changes in expanded clonotypes were potentially confounded. Total diversity estimates from one million sequenced T cells were considered lower bounds and underestimates.

The donors were 40 or so Caucasian individuals from Russia, aged roughly 6 to 95 years, who were systemically healthy. About 10 milliliters of peripheral blood were collected from each donor into EDTA-treated Vacutainer tubes. Ficoll-Paque density-gradient centrifugation was used to isolate PBMCs, with at least 7 million per sample. Total RNA was extracted from PBMCs with Trizol reagent, with at least 5.5 micrograms obtained per sample. The percentages of naive CD45RAhigh/CD27high T cells were determined by flow cytometry on a PBMC aliquot from every donor. Sequencing was performed on blood. The sequence joins TRBV4-2 to TRBJ2-3; 9 central bases correspond to TRBD2. This clonotype was obtained from a man between 18 and 29 years old in good health. The DNA sequence reads TGTGCCAGCAGCCAAGCCTCAGGCGGGGGGGCCGCGACAGATACGCAGTATTTT. This sequence encodes CASSQASGGGAATDTQYF.